The rows below give T cell receptor beta chains drawn from one sample of a study of blood T cells in healthy people across ages. TCRdb called the 5' RACE reads again in MiXCR, with one record for every CDR3 protein. The data show around 800,000 distinct CDR3 sequences, around 68% seen once. Sequences were obtained from blood. The source is a young man in good health. CDR3s include the opening cysteine and the closing phenylalanine or tryptophan. Fields, in order: J gene, clone size, V gene, D gene, CDR3 protein, CDR3 DNA. A D gene is named only where the DNA matches it firmly. Expanded clones get a size class; other rows say once, few or many, or leave the size out.

j_gene: TRBJ2-7
abundance: .
v_gene: TRBV6-2/TRBV6-3
d_gene: TRBD2
CDR3aa: CASSYVAGGYEQYF
CDR3nt: TGTGCCAGCAGTTACGTAGCGGGAGGATACGAGCAGTACTTC

j_gene: TRBJ2-1
abundance: .
v_gene: TRBV27
d_gene: .
CDR3aa: CASSFKGVFNNEQFF
CDR3nt: TGTGCCAGCAGTTTTAAGGGGGTATTTAACAATGAGCAGTTCTTC

j_gene: TRBJ2-5
abundance: .
v_gene: TRBV15
d_gene: .
CDR3aa: CATSRLGETQYF
CDR3nt: TGTGCCACCAGTCGACTAGGGGAGACCCAGTACTTC

j_gene: TRBJ1-5
abundance: once
v_gene: TRBV4-3
d_gene: .
CDR3aa: CASSQDRGAIQPQHF
CDR3nt: TGCGCCAGCAGCCAAGATCGAGGGGCGATTCAGCCCCAGCATTTT

j_gene: TRBJ2-7
abundance: .
v_gene: TRBV28
d_gene: .
CDR3aa: CASSLIGGNREQYF
CDR3nt: TGTGCCAGCAGTTTAATAGGGGGGAATCGAGAGCAGTACTTC

j_gene: TRBJ2-3
abundance: .
v_gene: TRBV24-1
d_gene: TRBD1
CDR3aa: CATSDTRTGGSTDTQYF
CDR3nt: TGTGCCACCAGTGATACCCGGACAGGGGGGAGCACAGATACGCAGTATTTT

j_gene: TRBJ2-3
abundance: .
v_gene: TRBV2
d_gene: .
CDR3aa: CASTERGHTDTQYF
CDR3nt: TGTGCCAGCACGGAGCGGGGACACACAGATACGCAGTATTTT

j_gene: TRBJ2-5
abundance: .
v_gene: TRBV7-9
d_gene: .
CDR3aa: CASSSTSTGRQETQYF
CDR3nt: TGTGCCAGCAGCTCAACTAGCACCGGACGCCAAGAGACCCAGTACTTC

j_gene: TRBJ1-2
abundance: .
v_gene: TRBV7-3
d_gene: TRBD1
CDR3aa: CASSFDRADYGYTF
CDR3nt: TGTGCCAGCAGCTTTGACAGGGCGGACTATGGCTACACCTTC

j_gene: TRBJ2-7
abundance: .
v_gene: TRBV29-1
d_gene: TRBD1
CDR3aa: CSGSAGGYEQYF
CDR3nt: TGCAGCGGGTCGGCAGGGGGCTACGAGCAGTACTTC

j_gene: TRBJ2-3
abundance: .
v_gene: TRBV5-1
d_gene: TRBD1
CDR3aa: CASSILQGITDTQYF
CDR3nt: TGCGCCAGCAGCATCCTACAGGGGATAACAGATACGCAGTATTTT

j_gene: TRBJ1-5
abundance: .
v_gene: TRBV2
d_gene: .
CDR3aa: CASSASGGLSNQPQHF
CDR3nt: TGTGCCAGCAGTGCTTCGGGGGGGTTGAGCAATCAGCCCCAGCATTTT

j_gene: TRBJ1-5
abundance: .
v_gene: TRBV20-1
d_gene: .
CDR3aa: CSARSREDQPQHF
CDR3nt: TGCAGTGCTAGAAGCAGGGAGGACCAGCCCCAGCATTTT

j_gene: TRBJ2-3
abundance: .
v_gene: TRBV4-3
d_gene: TRBD1
CDR3aa: CASSQVLDRVRTDTQYF
CDR3nt: TGCGCCAGCAGCCAGGTCCTAGACAGGGTCCGCACAGATACGCAGTATTTT